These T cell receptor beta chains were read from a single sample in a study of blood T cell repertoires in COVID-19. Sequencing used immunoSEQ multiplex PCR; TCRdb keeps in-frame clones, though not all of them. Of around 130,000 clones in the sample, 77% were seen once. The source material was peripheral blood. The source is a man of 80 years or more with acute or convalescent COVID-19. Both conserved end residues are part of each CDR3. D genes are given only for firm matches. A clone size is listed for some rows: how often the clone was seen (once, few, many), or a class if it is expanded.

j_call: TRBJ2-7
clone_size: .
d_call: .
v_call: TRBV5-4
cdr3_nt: TGTGCCAGCAGCCCCCCGAGCTCCTACGAGCAGTACTTC
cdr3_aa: CASSPPSSYEQYF

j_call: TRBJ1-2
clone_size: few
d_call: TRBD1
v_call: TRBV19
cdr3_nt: TGTGCCAGTAGTATAGGGCCGGGACAGGGGGAATATGGCTACACCTTC
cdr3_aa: CASSIGPGQGEYGYTF

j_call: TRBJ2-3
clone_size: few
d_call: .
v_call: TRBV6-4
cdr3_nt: TGTGCCAGCAGTCAACTCGGGGGAGATACGCAGTATTTT
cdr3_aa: CASSQLGGDTQYF

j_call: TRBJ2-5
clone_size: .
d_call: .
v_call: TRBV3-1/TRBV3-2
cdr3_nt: TGTGCCAGCAGCCCAGGGTTGGGCGGACAAGAGACCCAGTACTTC
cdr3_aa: CASSPGLGGQETQYF

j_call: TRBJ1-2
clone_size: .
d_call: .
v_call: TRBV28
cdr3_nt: TGTGCCAGCAGCCGAGGGAGTGACTATGGCTACACCTTC
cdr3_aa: CASSRGSDYGYTF

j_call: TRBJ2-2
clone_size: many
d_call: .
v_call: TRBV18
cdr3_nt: TGTGCCAGCTCACCTTGGGACCCCTGGGGCAGGGAGGACCTGAACACCGGGGAGCTGTTTTTT
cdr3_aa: CASSPWDPWGREDLNTGELFF

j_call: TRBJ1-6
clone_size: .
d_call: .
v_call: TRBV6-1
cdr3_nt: TGTGCCAGCAGTGAGGACAAGAATTATAATTCACCCCTCCACTTT
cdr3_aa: CASSEDKNYNSPLHF

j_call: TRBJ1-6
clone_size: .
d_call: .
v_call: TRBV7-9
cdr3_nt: TGTGCCAGCAGCTCCTCGTCGGGGTCGGGCAATTCACCCCTCCACTTT
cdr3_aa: CASSSSSGSGNSPLHF

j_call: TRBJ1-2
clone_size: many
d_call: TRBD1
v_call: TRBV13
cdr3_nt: TGTGCCAGCAGCTGGACAGGGAGGCCAGGCTACACCTTC
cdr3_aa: CASSWTGRPGYTF

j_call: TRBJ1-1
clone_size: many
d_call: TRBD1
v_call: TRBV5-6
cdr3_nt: TGTGCCAGCAGCAAACCCACAGGGGGCGAAGCTTTCTTT
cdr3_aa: CASSKPTGGEAFF

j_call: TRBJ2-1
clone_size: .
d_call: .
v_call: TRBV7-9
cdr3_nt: TGTGCCAGCAGTATGATGGCGGACAATGAGCAGTTCTTC
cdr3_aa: CASSMMADNEQFF

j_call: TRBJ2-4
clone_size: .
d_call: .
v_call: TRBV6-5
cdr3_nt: TGTGCCAGTGCGAAACTAGCCAAAAACATTCAGTACTTC
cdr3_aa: CASAKLAKNIQYF

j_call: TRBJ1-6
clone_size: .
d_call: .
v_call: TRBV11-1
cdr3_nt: TGTGCCAGCAGCTCGAGGGGGACCTATAATTCACCCCTCCACTTT
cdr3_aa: CASSSRGTYNSPLHF

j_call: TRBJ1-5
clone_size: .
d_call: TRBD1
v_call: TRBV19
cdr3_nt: TGTGCCAGTAGTGATTACAGGGGGCGCGGCAATCAGCCCCAGCATTTT
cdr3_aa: CASSDYRGRGNQPQHF

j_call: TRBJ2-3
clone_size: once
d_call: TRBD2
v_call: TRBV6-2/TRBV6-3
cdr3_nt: TGTGCCAGCAGCCCTAGATCGGGACTAGCGGACGCTGGGGGCTGGGGCACAGATACGCAGTATTTT
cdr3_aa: CASSPRSGLADAGGWGTDTQYF

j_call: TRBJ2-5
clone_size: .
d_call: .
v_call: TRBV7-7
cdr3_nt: TGTGCCATCCGGGGTAGGGTTGGCAACCAAGAGACCCAGTACTTC
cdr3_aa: CAIRGRVGNQETQYF

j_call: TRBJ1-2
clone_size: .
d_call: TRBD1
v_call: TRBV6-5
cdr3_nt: TGTGCCAGCAGTAACCAGGACAGGGGGGACTATGGCTACACCTTC
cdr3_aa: CASSNQDRGDYGYTF

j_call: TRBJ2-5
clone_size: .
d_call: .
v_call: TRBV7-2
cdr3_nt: TGTGCCAGCAGCTTCGGGGTCCGGGAGACCCAGTACTTC
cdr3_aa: CASSFGVRETQYF

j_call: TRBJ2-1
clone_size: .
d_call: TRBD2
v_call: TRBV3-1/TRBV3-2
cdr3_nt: TGTGCCAGCAGCCAAGGTTTCTGGCGGGGGAAAAACAATGAGCAGTTCTTC
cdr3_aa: CASSQGFWRGKNNEQFF

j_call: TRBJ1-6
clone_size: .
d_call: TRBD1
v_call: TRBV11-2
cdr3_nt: TGTGCCAGCAGCTTAGCAACCGGGACAGGCTATAATTCACCCCTCCACTTT
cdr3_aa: CASSLATGTGYNSPLHF

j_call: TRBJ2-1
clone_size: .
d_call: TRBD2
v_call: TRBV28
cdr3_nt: TGTGCCAGCATCCCGAGCGGGGGAGACACATGGGGGCAGTTCTTC
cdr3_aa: CASIPSGGDTWGQFF

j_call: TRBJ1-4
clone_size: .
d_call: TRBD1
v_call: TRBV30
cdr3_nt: TGTGCCTGGCGGACAGGGGGGAATGAAAAACTGTTTTTT
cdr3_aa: CAWRTGGNEKLFF

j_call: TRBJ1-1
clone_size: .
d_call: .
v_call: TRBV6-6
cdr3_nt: TGTGCCAGCAGACAGGGTCAATACACTGAAGCTTTCTTT
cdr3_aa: CASRQGQYTEAFF

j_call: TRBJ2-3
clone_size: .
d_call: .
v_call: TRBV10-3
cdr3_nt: TGTGCCATCAGAGCCGGCCGGGGAAATAGCACAGATACGCAGTATTTT
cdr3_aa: CAIRAGRGNSTDTQYF

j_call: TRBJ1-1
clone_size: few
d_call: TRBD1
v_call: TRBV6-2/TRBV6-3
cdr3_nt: TGTGCCAGCAGCCATGGACAGGAGAACACTGAAGCTTTCTTT
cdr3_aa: CASSHGQENTEAFF